This T cell receptor (beta chain) was recovered during a study of T cell responses to AZD1222 COVID-19 vaccine. Second-dose timings of about 4 or about 12 weeks were pooled. The CDR3 consists of 15 residues. V lost 3 bases to trimming and J lost 8 bases; unmatched junction nucleotides: 10. Germline V gene data show CDR1 as SNHLY and CDR2 as FYNNEI. Findings and limits, study-wide: Donors were chiefly white British, with a greater number of females, and clonal diversity was perhaps underestimated. Across the whole spike, CD4 TCRs peaked at regions 160-218 and 743-854.

This clone has only a few counts. Its antigen remains unknown. Assay: immunoSEQ multiplex PCR; the TCRdb copy retains only in-frame clones and omits some. The table shows more than 60,000 clones, with under 90% occurring only once. This sequence was found in an adult who received the AZD1222 COVID-19 vaccine. Sequenced material: peripheral blood, taken 28 days after the second AZD1222 dose. V is TRBV2 and J is TRBJ1-2, with 9 bases that match TRBD1. DNA for the CDR3: TGTGCCAGCAGTGAGGCCCGGGACAGGGCTGGGGGCTACACCTTC. Translation gives CASSEARDRAGGYTF. The variable domain in full, with the rest retrieved from reference TRBV2 and TRBJ1-2, is EPEVTQTPSHQVTQMGQEVILRCVPISNHLYFYWYRQILGQKVEFLVSFYNNEISEKSEIFDDQFSVERPDGSNFTLKIRSTKLEDSAMYFCASSEARDRAGGYTFGSGTRLTVV.